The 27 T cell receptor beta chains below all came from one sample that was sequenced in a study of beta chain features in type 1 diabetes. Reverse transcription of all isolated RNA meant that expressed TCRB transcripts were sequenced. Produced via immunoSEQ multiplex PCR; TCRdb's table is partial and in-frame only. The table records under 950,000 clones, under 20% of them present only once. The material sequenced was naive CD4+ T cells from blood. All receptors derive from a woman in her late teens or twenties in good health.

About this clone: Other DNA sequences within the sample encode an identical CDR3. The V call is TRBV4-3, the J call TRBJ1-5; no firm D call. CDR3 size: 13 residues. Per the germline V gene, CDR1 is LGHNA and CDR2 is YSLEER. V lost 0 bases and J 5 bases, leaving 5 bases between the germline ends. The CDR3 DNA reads TGCGCCAGCAGCCAAGATCGTTATCAGCCCCAGCATTTT. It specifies CASSQDRYQPQHF.

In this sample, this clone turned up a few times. DNA of the CDR3: TGTGCCAGCAGCCCGGAGACCCTAACGCAGTATTTT. This codes for CASSPETLTQYF. The chain joins TRBV7-2 to TRBJ2-3; D gene ambiguous. This CDR3 is built from 12 residues. The V end lost 5 bases, the J end lost 9 bases, and 12 bases lay between the germline ends. Germline V CDR1 and CDR2: SGHTA, FQGNSA.

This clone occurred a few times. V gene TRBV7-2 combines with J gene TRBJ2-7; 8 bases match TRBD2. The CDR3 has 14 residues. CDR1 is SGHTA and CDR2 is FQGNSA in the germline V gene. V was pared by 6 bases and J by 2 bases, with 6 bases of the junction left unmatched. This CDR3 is CASRSGGWAYEQYF. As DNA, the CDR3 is TGTGCCAGCAGAAGCGGGGGATGGGCCTACGAGCAGTACTTC.

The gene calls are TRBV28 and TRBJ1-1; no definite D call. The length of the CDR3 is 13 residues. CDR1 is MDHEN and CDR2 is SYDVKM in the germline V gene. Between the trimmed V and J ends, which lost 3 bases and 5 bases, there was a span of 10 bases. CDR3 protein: CASSFPVRTEAFF. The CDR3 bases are TGTGCCAGCAGTTTCCCCGTGAGAACTGAAGCTTTCTTT.

CDR3 amino acids: CASSWVGSQVNEQYF. For the CDR3, the DNA is TGCGCCAGCAGCTGGGTGGGATCTCAGGTTAACGAGCAGTACTTC. V gene TRBV5-1 combines with J gene TRBJ2-7; D unclear. V was cut by 3 bases and J by 5 bases, with 18 bases left in between. The CDR3 sequence is 15 residues long. In germline, CDR1 is SGHRS, CDR2 YFSETQ.

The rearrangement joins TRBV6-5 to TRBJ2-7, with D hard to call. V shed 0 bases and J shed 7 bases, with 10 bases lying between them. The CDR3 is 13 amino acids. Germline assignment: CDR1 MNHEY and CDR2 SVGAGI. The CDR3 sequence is CASSYSDTQEQYF. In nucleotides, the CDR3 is TGTGCCAGCAGTTACTCTGACACGCAGGAGCAGTACTTC.

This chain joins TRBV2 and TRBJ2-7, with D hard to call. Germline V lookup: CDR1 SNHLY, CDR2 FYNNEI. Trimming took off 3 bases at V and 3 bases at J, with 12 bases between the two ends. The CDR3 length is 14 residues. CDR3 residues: CASSEKESSYEQYF. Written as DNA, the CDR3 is TGTGCCAGCAGTGAGAAAGAGAGTAGCTACGAGCAGTACTTC.

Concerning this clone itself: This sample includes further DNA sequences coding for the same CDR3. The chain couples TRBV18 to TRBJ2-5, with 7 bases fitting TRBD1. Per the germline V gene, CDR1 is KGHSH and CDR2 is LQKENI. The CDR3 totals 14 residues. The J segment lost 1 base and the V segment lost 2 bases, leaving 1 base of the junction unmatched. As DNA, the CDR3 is TGTGCCAGCTCACCAAGGACAGGCCAAGAGACCCAGTACTTC. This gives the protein CASSPRTGQETQYF.

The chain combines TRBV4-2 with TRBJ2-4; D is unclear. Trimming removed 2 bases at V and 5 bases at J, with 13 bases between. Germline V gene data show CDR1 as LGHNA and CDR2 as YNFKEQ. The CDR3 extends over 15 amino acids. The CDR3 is CASSQLRQTQNIQYF. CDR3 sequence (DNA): TGTGCCAGCAGCCAATTGAGGCAAACACAAAACATTCAGTACTTC.

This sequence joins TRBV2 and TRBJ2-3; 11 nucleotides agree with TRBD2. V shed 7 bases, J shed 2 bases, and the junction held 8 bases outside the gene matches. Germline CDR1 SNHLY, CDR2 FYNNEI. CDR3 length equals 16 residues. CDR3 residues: CASTQGLAGPTDTQYF. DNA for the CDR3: TGTGCCAGCACCCAAGGACTAGCGGGTCCCACAGATACGCAGTATTTT.

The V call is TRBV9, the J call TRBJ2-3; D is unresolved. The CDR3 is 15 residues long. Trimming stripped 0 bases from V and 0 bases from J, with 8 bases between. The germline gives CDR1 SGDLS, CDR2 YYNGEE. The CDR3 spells CASSVGLSSTDTQYF. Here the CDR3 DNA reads TGTGCCAGCAGCGTAGGGTTGAGTAGCACAGATACGCAGTATTTT.

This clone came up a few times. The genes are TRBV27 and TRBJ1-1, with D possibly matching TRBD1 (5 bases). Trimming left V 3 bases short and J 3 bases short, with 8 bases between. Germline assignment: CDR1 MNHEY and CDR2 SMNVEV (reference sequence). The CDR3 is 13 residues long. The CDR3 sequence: CASSFSGDTEAFF. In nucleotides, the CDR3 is TGTGCCAGCAGTTTTTCGGGGGACACTGAAGCTTTCTTT.

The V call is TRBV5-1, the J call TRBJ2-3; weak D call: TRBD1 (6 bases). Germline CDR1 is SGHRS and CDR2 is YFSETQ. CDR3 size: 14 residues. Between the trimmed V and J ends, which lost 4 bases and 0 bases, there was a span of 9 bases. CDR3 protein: CASSPTGSTDTQYF. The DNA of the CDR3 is TGCGCCAGCAGCCCAACAGGGAGCACAGATACGCAGTATTTT.

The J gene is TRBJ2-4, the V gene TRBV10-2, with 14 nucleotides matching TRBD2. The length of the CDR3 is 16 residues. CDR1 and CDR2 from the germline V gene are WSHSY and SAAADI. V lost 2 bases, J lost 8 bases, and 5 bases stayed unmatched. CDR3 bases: TGCGCCAGCAGTGAGGCCCGACTAGCGGGAGGGGACATTCAGTACTTC. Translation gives CASSEARLAGGDIQYF.

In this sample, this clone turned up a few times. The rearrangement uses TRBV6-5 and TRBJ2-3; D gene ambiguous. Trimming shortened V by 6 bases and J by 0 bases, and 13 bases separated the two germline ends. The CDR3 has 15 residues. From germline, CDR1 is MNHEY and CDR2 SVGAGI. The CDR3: CASRPYGSSTDTQYF. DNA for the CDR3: TGTGCCAGCAGGCCATATGGCTCTAGCACAGATACGCAGTATTTT.

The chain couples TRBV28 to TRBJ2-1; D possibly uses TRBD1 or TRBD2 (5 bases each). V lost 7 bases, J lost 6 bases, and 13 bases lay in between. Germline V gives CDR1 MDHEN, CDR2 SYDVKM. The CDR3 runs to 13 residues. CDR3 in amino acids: CASKTGAPNEQFF. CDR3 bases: TGTGCCAGCAAAACCGGGGCCCCCAATGAGCAGTTCTTC.

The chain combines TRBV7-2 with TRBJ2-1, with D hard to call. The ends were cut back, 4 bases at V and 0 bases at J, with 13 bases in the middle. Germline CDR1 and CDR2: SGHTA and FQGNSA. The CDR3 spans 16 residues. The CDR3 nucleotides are TGTGCCAGCAGCTCCCCGCGGAGTTCCTCCTACAATGAGCAGTTCTTC. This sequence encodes CASSSPRSSSYNEQFF.

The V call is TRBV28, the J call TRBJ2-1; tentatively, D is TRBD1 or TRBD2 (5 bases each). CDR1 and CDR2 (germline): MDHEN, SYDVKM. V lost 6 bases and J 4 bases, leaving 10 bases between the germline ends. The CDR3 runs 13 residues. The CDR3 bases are TGTGCCAGCAGCGACGGGGCTTACAATGAGCAGTTCTTC. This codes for CASSDGAYNEQFF.

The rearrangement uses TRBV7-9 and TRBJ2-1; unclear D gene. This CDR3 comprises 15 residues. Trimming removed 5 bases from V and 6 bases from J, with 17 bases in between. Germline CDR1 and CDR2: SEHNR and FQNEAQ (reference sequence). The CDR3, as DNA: TGTGCCAGCAGCCAGAGGCCACTAAACTCCAATGAGCAGTTCTTC. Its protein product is CASSQRPLNSNEQFF.

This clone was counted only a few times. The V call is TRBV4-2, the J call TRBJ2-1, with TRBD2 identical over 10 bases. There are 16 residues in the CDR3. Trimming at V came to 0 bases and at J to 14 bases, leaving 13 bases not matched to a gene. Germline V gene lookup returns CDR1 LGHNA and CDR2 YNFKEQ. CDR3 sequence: CASSQEVAGLAPVEFF. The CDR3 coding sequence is TGTGCCAGCAGCCAAGAGGTAGCGGGACTAGCGCCCGTCGAGTTCTTC.

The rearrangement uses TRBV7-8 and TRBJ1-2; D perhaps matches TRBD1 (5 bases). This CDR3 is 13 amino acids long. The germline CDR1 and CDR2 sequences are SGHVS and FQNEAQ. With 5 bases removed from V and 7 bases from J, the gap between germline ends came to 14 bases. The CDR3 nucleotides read TGTGCCAGCAGCCCCCGGAGAGGGGCTGGCTACACCTTC. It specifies CASSPRRGAGYTF. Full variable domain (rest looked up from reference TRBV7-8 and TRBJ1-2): GAGVSQSPRYKVAKRGQDVALRCDPISGHVSLFWYQQALGQGPEFLTYFQNEAQLDKSGLPSDRFFAERPEGSVSTLKIQRTQQEDSAVYLCASSPRRGAGYTFGSGTRLTVV.

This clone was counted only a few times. The DNA for the CDR3 is TGTGCCAGCAGCATAGCTAGCGGGATGTGGGATGAGCAGTTCTTC. This codes for CASSIASGMWDEQFF. The V gene is TRBV9, the J gene TRBJ2-1; TRBD2 matches at 9 bases. The V and J ends lost 4 bases and 8 bases, in that order; junction bases with no gene match: 10. The CDR3 length is 15 residues. In germline, CDR1 is SGDLS, CDR2 YYNGEE.

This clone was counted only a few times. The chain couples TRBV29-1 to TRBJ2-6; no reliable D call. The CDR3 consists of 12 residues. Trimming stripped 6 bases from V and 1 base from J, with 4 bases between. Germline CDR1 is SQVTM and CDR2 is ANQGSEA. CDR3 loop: CSVLSGANVLTF. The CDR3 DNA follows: TGCAGCGTCCTATCTGGGGCCAACGTCCTGACTTTC.

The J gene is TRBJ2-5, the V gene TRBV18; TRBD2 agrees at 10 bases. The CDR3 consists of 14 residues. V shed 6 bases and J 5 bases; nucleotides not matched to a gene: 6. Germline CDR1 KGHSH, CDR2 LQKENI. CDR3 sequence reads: CASSEREGPETQYF. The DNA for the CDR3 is TGTGCCAGCTCCGAGCGGGAGGGCCCGGAGACCCAGTACTTC. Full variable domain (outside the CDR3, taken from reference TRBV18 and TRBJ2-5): NAGVMQNPRHLVRRRGQEARLRCSPMKGHSHVYWYRQLPEEGLKFMVYLQKENIIDESGMPKERFSAEFPKEGPSILRIQQVVRGDSAAYFCASSEREGPETQYFGPGTRLLVL.

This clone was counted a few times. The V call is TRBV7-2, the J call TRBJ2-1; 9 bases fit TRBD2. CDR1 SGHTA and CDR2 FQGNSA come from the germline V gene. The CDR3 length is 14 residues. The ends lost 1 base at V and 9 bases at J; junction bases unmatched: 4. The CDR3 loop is CASSLGGSGSEQFF. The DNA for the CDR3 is TGTGCCAGCAGCTTAGGTGGTAGCGGGAGTGAGCAGTTCTTC.

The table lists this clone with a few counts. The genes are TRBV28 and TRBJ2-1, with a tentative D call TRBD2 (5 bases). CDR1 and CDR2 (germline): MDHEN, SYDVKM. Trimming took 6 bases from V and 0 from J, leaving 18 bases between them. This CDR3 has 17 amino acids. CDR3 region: CASSPPASIGSYNEQFF. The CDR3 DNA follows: TGTGCCAGCAGCCCCCCGGCTAGCATCGGCTCCTACAATGAGCAGTTCTTC.

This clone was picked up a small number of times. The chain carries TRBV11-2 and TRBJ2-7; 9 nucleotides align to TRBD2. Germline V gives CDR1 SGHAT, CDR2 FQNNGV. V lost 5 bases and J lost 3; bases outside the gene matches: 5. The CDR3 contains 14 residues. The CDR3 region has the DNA TGTGCCAGCAGCCGTAGCGGGAGAGGCTACGAGCAGTACTTC. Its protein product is CASSRSGRGYEQYF.